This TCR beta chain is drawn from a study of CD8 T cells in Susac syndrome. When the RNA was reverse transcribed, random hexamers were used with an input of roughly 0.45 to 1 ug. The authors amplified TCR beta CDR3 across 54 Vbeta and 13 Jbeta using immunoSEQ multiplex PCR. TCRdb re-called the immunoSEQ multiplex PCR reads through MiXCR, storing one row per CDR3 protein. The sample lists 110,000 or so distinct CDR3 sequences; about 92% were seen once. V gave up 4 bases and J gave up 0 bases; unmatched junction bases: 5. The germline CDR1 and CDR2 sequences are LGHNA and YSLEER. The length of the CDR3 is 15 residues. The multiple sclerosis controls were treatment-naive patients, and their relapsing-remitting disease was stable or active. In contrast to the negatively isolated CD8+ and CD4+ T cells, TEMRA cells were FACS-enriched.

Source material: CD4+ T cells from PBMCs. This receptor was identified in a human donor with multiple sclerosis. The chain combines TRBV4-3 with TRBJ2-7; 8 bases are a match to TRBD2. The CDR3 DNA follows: TGCGCCAGCAGCCGACGCCTAGCGGGCTCCTACGAGCAGTACTTC. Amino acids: CASSRRLAGSYEQYF.